Listed below are T cell receptor beta chains from one sample, sequenced in a study of T cell repertoires in cytomegalovirus infection. MiXCR, run by TCRdb on the reads, gives a single entry per CDR3 protein. The sample carries about 180,000 distinct CDR3 sequences, 15% to 20% recorded once. Sample: CD8+ T cells from PBMCs. These receptors all come from a human donor in good health (CMV status not recorded). Some clones in this sample may be carry-over from other donors' samples. CDR3s include the opening cysteine and the closing phenylalanine or tryptophan. A D gene is named only where the DNA matches it firmly. Size is stated for part of the rows, as once, few or many counts, or as a class when the clone is expanded.

abundance	j_gene	v_gene	d_gene	CDR3aa	CDR3nt
many	TRBJ2-3	TRBV11-2	NA	CASSRDPDTQYF	TGTGCCAGCAGCCGGGACCCAGATACGCAGTATTTT
few	TRBJ2-7	TRBV6-1	TRBD2	CASSLSGGHYEQYF	TGTGCCAGCAGTCTTAGCGGGGGCCACTACGAACAGTACTTC
NA	TRBJ1-1	TRBV7-3	NA	CASSLTGPGSNTEAFF	TGTGCCAGCAGCTTAACAGGTCCGGGGTCGAACACTGAAGCTTTCTTT
once	TRBJ1-1	TRBV9	NA	CASSAAGNTEAFF	TGTGCCAGCAGCGCGGCGGGGAACACTGAAGCTTTCTTT
few	TRBJ2-5	TRBV28	TRBD2	CASSFLAGGLGETQYF	TGTGCCAGCAGTTTTCTAGCGGGGGGCCTGGGAGAGACCCAGTACTTC
NA	TRBJ1-6	TRBV25-1	NA	CASSEGTGSYNSPLHF	TGTGCCAGCAGTGAAGGCACAGGGTCCTATAATTCACCCCTCCACTTT
few	TRBJ2-2	TRBV10-3	NA	CAISDGRLNTGELFF	TGTGCCATCAGTGATGGACGATTAAACACCGGGGAGCTGTTTTTT
NA	TRBJ1-5	TRBV24-1	TRBD1	CATSDSTGGSNQPQHF	TGTGCCACCAGTGACAGTACAGGGGGTAGCAATCAGCCCCAGCATTTT
NA	TRBJ2-7	TRBV7-8	TRBD2	CASSLGGLAVYEQYF	TGTGCCAGCAGCTTAGGGGGTCTAGCGGTGTACGAGCAGTACTTC
NA	TRBJ1-2	TRBV20-1	NA	CSASPPQAVYGYTF	TGCAGTGCTAGTCCCCCCCAGGCGGTTTATGGCTACACCTTC
NA	TRBJ2-1	TRBV20-1	NA	CSARYYNEQFF	TGCAGTGCCAGGTACTACAATGAGCAGTTCTTC
NA	TRBJ1-2	TRBV6-1	TRBD1	CASSVRTGDGYTF	TGTGCCAGCAGCGTTCGGACAGGGGATGGCTACACCTTC
few	TRBJ2-7	TRBV12-3/TRBV12-4	NA	CASSLGTPWNYEQYF	TGTGCCAGCAGTTTAGGGACACCTTGGAACTACGAGCAGTACTTC
few	TRBJ1-5	TRBV6-1	TRBD1	CATAGWDRGDQPQHF	TGTGCCACCGCGGGGTGGGACAGGGGTGATCAGCCCCAGCATTTT
NA	TRBJ1-2	TRBV7-9	NA	CASSLKVATGSFEGRGYTF	TGTGCCAGCAGCTTAAAAGTCGCGACAGGCTCGTTTGAGGGGCGAGGCTACACCTTC
few	TRBJ1-2	TRBV7-2	NA	CASSLGMGNEGYTF	TGTGCCAGCAGCTTAGGCATGGGAAATGAGGGCTACACCTTC
NA	TRBJ2-5	TRBV7-9	TRBD2	CASSLAGLAGETQYF	TGTGCCAGCAGCTTAGCGGGACTAGCGGGGGAGACCCAGTACTTC
few	TRBJ2-7	TRBV12-3/TRBV12-4	NA	CASSSGQPYEQYF	TGTGCCAGCAGCTCGGGACAACCCTACGAGCAGTACTTC
NA	TRBJ2-3	TRBV24-1	NA	CATSDGQGGSTDTQYF	TGTGCCACCAGTGATGGTCAGGGAGGAAGCACAGATACGCAGTATTTT
NA	TRBJ1-2	TRBV7-2	NA	CASPREANYGYTF	TGTGCCTCCCCTCGGGAGGCTAACTATGGCTACACCTTC
few	TRBJ2-7	TRBV29-1	NA	CSVEESRTASYEQYF	TGCAGCGTTGAAGAAAGCCGGACTGCATCCTACGAGCAGTACTTC
few	TRBJ2-1	TRBV7-9	TRBD2	CASSLRTSGPYNEQFF	TGTGCCAGCAGCCTAAGGACTAGCGGGCCCTACAATGAGCAGTTCTTC
few	TRBJ2-6	TRBV29-1	NA	CSVPRRGDPMGANVLTF	TGCAGCGTGCCTAGGAGGGGGGACCCGATGGGGGCCAACGTCCTGACTTTC
few	TRBJ1-2	TRBV7-9	NA	CASSLVGREDGYTF	TGTGCCAGCAGCTTAGTGGGCAGGGAGGATGGCTACACCTTC
few	TRBJ2-4	TRBV23-1	NA	CASSQSRAGARNIQYF	TGCGCCAGCAGTCAATCACGGGCAGGGGCCCGAAACATTCAGTACTTC
NA	TRBJ2-7	TRBV7-9	NA	CASSSPEGRYEQYF	TGTGCCAGCAGCTCCCCGGAAGGACGGTACGAGCAGTACTTC
NA	TRBJ1-6	TRBV12-3/TRBV12-4	NA	CASSSEVNSPLHF	TGTGCCAGCAGTTCGGAGGTGAATTCACCCCTCCACTTT
few	TRBJ2-3	TRBV24-1	TRBD1	CATSESAGQGDIDTQYF	TGTGCCACCAGTGAGTCTGCGGGACAGGGCGATATAGATACGCAGTATTTT
NA	TRBJ2-5	TRBV10-3	NA	CAISEGETQYF	TGTGCCATCAGTGAGGGTGAGACCCAGTACTTC
few	TRBJ2-1	TRBV5-5	TRBD2	CASSLVGLARDEQFF	TGTGCCAGCAGCTTGGTGGGACTAGCCCGAGATGAGCAGTTCTTC
NA	TRBJ2-2	TRBV29-1	TRBD1	CSVLDRGRTGELFF	TGCAGCGTACTAGACAGGGGGCGTACCGGGGAGCTGTTTTTT
NA	TRBJ2-1	TRBV12-3/TRBV12-4	NA	CASSWRVKEQFF	TGTGCCAGCAGTTGGAGGGTTAAGGAGCAGTTCTTC
NA	TRBJ2-1	TRBV11-2	NA	CASSLRAEDRLGNEQFF	TGTGCCAGCAGCCTCCGGGCCGAAGACAGATTAGGGAATGAGCAGTTCTTC
many	TRBJ2-7	TRBV7-2	TRBD1	CASSLETGGSSYEQYF	TGTGCCAGCAGCTTAGAGACAGGGGGGTCCTCCTACGAGCAGTACTTC
NA	TRBJ2-7	TRBV7-2	NA	CASSPGPRVYEQYF	TGTGCCAGCAGCCCAGGGCCCCGGGTCTACGAGCAGTACTTC
NA	TRBJ2-1	TRBV29-1	NA	CSVDQGKSGNEQFF	TGCAGCGTTGATCAGGGGAAGTCGGGGAATGAGCAGTTCTTC
few	TRBJ2-7	TRBV15	NA	CATSHQGNYEQYF	TGTGCCACCAGCCACCAGGGCAACTACGAGCAGTACTTC
few	TRBJ2-3	TRBV27	TRBD2	CASSLLAGGRLDTQYF	TGTGCCAGCAGTTTACTAGCGGGGGGGCGATTAGATACGCAGTATTTT
few	TRBJ1-1	TRBV29-1	NA	CSVRGDTEAFF	TGCAGCGTTAGGGGGGACACTGAAGCTTTCTTT
NA	TRBJ2-7	TRBV4-3	NA	CASSQVETASYEQYF	TGCGCCAGCAGCCAAGTTGAGACAGCCTCTTACGAGCAGTACTTC
NA	TRBJ2-7	TRBV7-6	TRBD1	CASSSHSGTGLFLGTYEQYF	TGTGCCAGCAGCTCTCATTCCGGGACAGGGCTCTTCTTAGGGACCTACGAGCAGTACTTC
many	TRBJ2-5	TRBV7-2	TRBD2	CASSFASGGEETQYF	TGTGCCAGCAGCTTTGCCAGCGGGGGGGAAGAGACCCAGTACTTC
few	TRBJ1-5	TRBV2	TRBD1	CASRDRERAQHF	TGTGCCAGCCGTGACAGGGAGAGAGCCCAGCATTTT
NA	TRBJ1-6	TRBV4-1	TRBD1	CASSHYLDRVYNSPLHF	TGCGCCAGCAGCCATTACCTCGACAGGGTTTATAATTCACCCCTCCACTTT
NA	TRBJ1-4	TRBV28	NA	CASSLVGQLNEKLFF	TGTGCCAGCAGTTTAGTGGGACAACTGAATGAAAAACTGTTTTTT
NA	TRBJ1-1	TRBV4-1	NA	CASSQVGTLNTEAFF	TGCGCCAGCAGCCAAGTTGGTACGTTGAACACTGAAGCTTTCTTT
few	TRBJ2-7	TRBV7-2	TRBD1	CASSLWTGGIGEQYF	TGTGCCAGCAGCCTATGGACAGGGGGTATAGGCGAGCAGTACTTC
NA	TRBJ2-7	TRBV7-2	NA	CASSLPGQYPSYEQYF	TGTGCCAGCAGCTTACCTGGACAGTACCCTTCCTACGAGCAGTACTTC
NA	TRBJ2-7	TRBV5-8	NA	CASSSAAGVTYEQYF	TGTGCCAGCAGCTCGGCGGCAGGGGTCACCTACGAGCAGTACTTC